These 21 T cell receptor beta chains share one sample of origin, sequenced in a study of shared clonotypes between healthy human individuals. Sequencing used immunoSEQ multiplex PCR; TCRdb keeps in-frame clones, though not all of them. The sample comprises about 1.5 million clones, 95% to 99% of which are singletons, and 0.45% rests with the top ten. Input material: naive CD4+ T cells sorted from blood. Indicated subset: CD45RA+ positively selected. Receptors were obtained from a man younger than 40 in good health.

The CDR3 spells CASSLVGTSLNTGELFF. CDR3 in DNA: TGTGCCAGCAGCTTAGTCGGGACTTCCCTGAACACCGGGGAGCTGTTTTTT. This rearrangement joins TRBV11-2 to TRBJ2-2, with D perhaps matching TRBD2 (6 bases). V gave up 1 base and J gave up 1 base, with 13 bases separating them. Germline V gene sequence: CDR1 SGHAT, CDR2 FQNNGV. This CDR3 has 17 amino acids.

The chain recombines TRBV7-9 with TRBJ1-3, with a possible D match to TRBD1 (6 bases). Trimming took off 4 bases at V and 7 bases at J, with 23 bases between the two ends. CDR1 is SEHNR, CDR2 FQNEAQ, per germline (reference sequence). The CDR3 is 17 amino acids. This CDR3 reads CASSSNYRTLQGNTIYF. In DNA, the CDR3 is TGTGCCAGCAGCTCTAACTACAGGACCCTGCAGGGGAACACCATATATTTT.

This rearrangement joins TRBV7-2 to TRBJ2-2; 9 bases match TRBD2. The CDR3 consists of 15 residues. After removal of 0 bases from V and 6 bases from J, the junction contained 2 bases not matched to a gene. Germline values: CDR1 SGHTA, CDR2 FQGNSA. The CDR3 here is CASSLASGSAGELFF. In DNA form, the CDR3 reads TGTGCCAGCAGCTTAGCTAGCGGGAGTGCCGGGGAGCTGTTTTTT. The variable domain in full, with the rest retrieved from reference TRBV7-2 and TRBJ2-2, is GAGVSQSPSNKVTEKGKDVELRCDPISGHTALYWYRQSLGQGLEFLIYFQGNSAPDKSGLPSDRFSAERTGGSVSTLTIQRTQQEDSAVYLCASSLASGSAGELFFGEGSRLTVL.

The chain combines TRBV18 with TRBJ1-1; the match to TRBD1 covers 7 bases. Germline CDR1 reads KGHSH; CDR2 reads LQKENI. Trimming removed 3 bases from V and 10 bases from J; junction bases left unmatched: 5. The CDR3 extends over 12 amino acids. For the CDR3, the DNA is TGTGCCAGCTCACCTAGGGGGCTAGGAGCTTTCTTT. Encoded protein: CASSPRGLGAFF.

This rearrangement joins TRBV5-1 to TRBJ2-3; 9 bases map to TRBD2. The CDR3 consists of 15 residues. The trim removed 1 base at V and 4 bases at J, leaving 4 bases unmatched. Per germline, CDR1 SGHRS and CDR2 YFSETQ. In nucleotides, the CDR3 is TGCGCCAGCAGCTTGCCTAGCGGGAAGGCAGATACGCAGTATTTT. It yields the protein CASSLPSGKADTQYF.

The gene calls are TRBV18 and TRBJ2-5; weak D call: TRBD2 (5 bases). Looked up from germline, CDR1 is KGHSH and CDR2 is LQKENI. There are 16 residues in the CDR3. The V and J ends lost 3 bases and 4 bases respectively, with 18 bases between them. CDR3 DNA sequence: TGTGCCAGCTCACCTTCGATTACTAGGAAAAGAGAGACCCAGTACTTC. Its protein is CASSPSITRKRETQYF.

On this clone: The junction shows a germline mismatch at one end, possibly a read error. The CDR3 here is CASTLGRGSNIFYEQYF. In DNA, the CDR3 is TGTGCCAGCACCTTAGGACGGGGATCAAACATCTTTTACGAGCAGTACTTC. The chain employs TRBV7-9 and TRBJ2-7; D is perhaps TRBD2 (5 bases). Looked up from germline, CDR1 is SEHNR and CDR2 is FQNEAQ (reference sequence). This CDR3 spans 17 amino acids.

V and J are TRBV5-1 and TRBJ2-1, with 9 bases matching TRBD1. The CDR3 totals 15 residues. J lost 5 bases, V lost 4 bases, and 7 bases had no gene match. Germline V gene sequence: CDR1 SGHRS, CDR2 YFSETQ. The chain's CDR3 is CASSPDRGANNEQFF. DNA of the CDR3: TGCGCCAGCAGCCCAGACAGGGGGGCAAACAATGAGCAGTTCTTC.

V gene TRBV30 combines with J gene TRBJ1-2, with D perhaps TRBD1 (6 bases). Germline V gives CDR1 GTSNPN, CDR2 SVGIG (reference sequence). The V and J ends lost 0 bases and 2 bases respectively, with 10 bases between them. This CDR3 is 14 amino acids long. The CDR3: CAWSVRQANYGYTF. CDR3 coding DNA: TGTGCCTGGAGTGTAAGACAGGCGAACTATGGCTACACCTTC. Full variable domain (remainder filled in from reference TRBV30 and TRBJ1-2): SQTIHQWPATLVQPVGSPLSLECTVEGTSNPNLYWYRQAAGRGLQLLFYSVGIGQISSEVPQNLSASRPQDRQFILSSKKLLLSDSGFYLCAWSVRQANYGYTFGSGTRLTVV.

The chain couples TRBV7-2 to TRBJ2-3, with a weak D call TRBD2 (6 bases). Trimming took off 5 bases at V and 8 bases at J, with 14 bases between the two ends. CDR1 and CDR2 from the germline V gene are SGHTA and FQGNSA. The CDR3 covers 13 residues. The CDR3 reads CASSPKLASTQYF. The CDR3 DNA reads TGTGCCAGCAGCCCAAAACTAGCAAGTACGCAGTATTTT. Using reference TRBV7-2 and TRBJ2-3 for the parts outside the CDR3, the full variable domain is GAGVSQSPSNKVTEKGKDVELRCDPISGHTALYWYRQSLGQGLEFLIYFQGNSAPDKSGLPSDRFSAERTGGSVSTLTIQRTQQEDSAVYLCASSPKLASTQYFGPGTRLTVL.

This chain links TRBV2 with TRBJ2-3, with D hard to call. The CDR3 loop spans 13 amino acids. The V gene's germline CDR1 is SNHLY and CDR2 FYNNEI. CDR3 nucleotide sequence: TGTGCGTCCAGTCCTGTTTCCGCAGATACGCAGTATTTT. Amino acid sequence: CASSPVSADTQYF.

This clone was observed once. V gene TRBV7-6 combines with J gene TRBJ2-5, with TRBD2 identical over 12 bases. Germline assignment: CDR1 SGHVS and CDR2 FNYEAQ. Germline trimming cut 5 bases from V and 5 bases from J; bases unmatched to any gene: 9. The CDR3 loop spans 16 amino acids. CDR3 amino acids: CASSPLAGGRGETQYF. DNA for the CDR3: TGTGCCAGCAGCCCCCTAGCGGGAGGGCGTGGGGAGACCCAGTACTTC.

V and J are TRBV19 and TRBJ1-5; 11 positions agree with TRBD1. After removal of 11 bases from V and 5 bases from J, the junction contained 14 bases not matched to a gene. The CDR3 covers 16 residues. CDR1 LNHDA and CDR2 SQIVND come from the germline V gene (reference sequence). CDR3 amino acids: CASVSWDRGIDQPQHF. The CDR3 bases are TGTGCCTCAGTCTCCTGGGACAGGGGGATTGATCAGCCCCAGCATTTT. The full variable domain, with the rest looked up from reference TRBV19 and TRBJ1-5, is DGGITQSPKYLFRKEGQNVTLSCEQNLNHDAMYWYRQDPGQGLRLIYYSQIVNDFQKGDIAEGYSVSREKKESFPLTVTSAQKNPTAFYLCASVSWDRGIDQPQHFGDGTRLSIL.

The rearrangement joins TRBV5-4 to TRBJ2-7; a weak D match, TRBD2 (5 bases). The CDR3 consists of 13 residues. Trimming took 4 bases from V and 3 from J, leaving 11 bases between them. Germline CDR1 and CDR2: SGHNT and YYREEE (reference sequence). The CDR3 coding sequence is TGTGCCAGCAGCCGCGACTACCTCTACGAGCAGTACTTC. It specifies CASSRDYLYEQYF. Filled out from reference TRBV5-4 and TRBJ2-7, the complete variable domain reads ETGVTQSPTHLIKTRGQQVTLRCSSQSGHNTVSWYQQALGQGPQFIFQYYREEENGRGNFPPRFSGLQFPNYSSELNVNALELDDSALYLCASSRDYLYEQYFGPGTRLTVT.

The rearrangement joins TRBV13 to TRBJ1-5; TRBD1 matches 7 bases. Losses at the gene ends were 4 bases for V and 4 bases for J; bases not matched to a gene: 4. Germline CDR1 reads PRHDT; CDR2 reads FYEKMQ (reference sequence). The CDR3 contains 14 residues. The CDR3 reads CASSSRGLNQPQHF. The CDR3 nucleotides read TGTGCCAGCAGCTCGAGGGGGCTGAATCAGCCCCAGCATTTT.

The chain has TRBV27 and TRBJ1-4; D possibly corresponds to TRBD1 (5 bases). The length of the CDR3 is 14 residues. Germline assignment: CDR1 MNHEY and CDR2 SMNVEV (reference sequence). Trimming took 2 bases from V and 7 from J, leaving 11 bases between them. CDR3 region: CASSLGHGGEKLFF. CDR3 nucleotides: TGTGCCAGCAGTTTAGGACACGGAGGTGAAAAACTGTTTTTT.

This chain links TRBV27 with TRBJ2-2, with TRBD2 matching 10 bases. J gave up 5 bases and V 4 bases, and 10 bases lay outside the gene matches. There are 17 residues in the CDR3. The germline CDR1 and CDR2 sequences are MNHEY and SMNVEV (reference sequence). This CDR3 is CASSYLSSGSLTGELFF. DNA for the CDR3: TGTGCCAGCAGTTACCTGTCTAGCGGGAGCTTAACCGGGGAGCTGTTTTTT.

The chain is built from TRBV7-8 and TRBJ2-1, with TRBD2 matching over 11 bases. The germline gives CDR1 SGHVS, CDR2 FQNEAQ. The CDR3 is made up of 18 amino acids. V was clipped by 4 bases and J by 0 bases; unmatched bases: 8. CDR3 nucleotide sequence: TGTGCCAGCAGCTCGACTAGCGGGGTCGGGAGCTCCTACAATGAGCAGTTCTTC. It is translated as CASSSTSGVGSSYNEQFF.

The CDR3 sequence is CSGSRGRGYNEQFF. The CDR3 coding sequence is TGCAGCGGAAGTCGGGGAAGGGGCTACAATGAGCAGTTCTTC. The V and J genes are TRBV29-1 and TRBJ2-1; tentatively, D is TRBD1 or TRBD2 (5 bases each). V was cut by 7 bases and J by 3 bases, with 16 bases left in between. The CDR3 length is 14 residues. Germline V lookup: CDR1 SQVTM, CDR2 ANQGSEA.

The J gene is TRBJ2-2, the V gene TRBV19; TRBD1 matches 7 bases. This CDR3 spans 15 amino acids. Unmatched junction bases numbered 3, after V lost 0 bases and J lost 5 bases. From germline, CDR1 is LNHDA and CDR2 SQIVND (reference sequence). CDR3 sequence: CASSIDPGGTGELFF. The CDR3 region has the DNA TGTGCCAGTAGTATAGATCCAGGGGGAACCGGGGAGCTGTTTTTT.

The J gene is TRBJ1-5, the V gene TRBV19; no clear D gene. CDR1 and CDR2 (germline): LNHDA, SQIVND (reference sequence). Trimming pared 7 bases from V and 2 bases from J, leaving 12 bases between. The CDR3 sequence is 14 residues long. This CDR3 reads CASTRREGNQPQHF. For the CDR3, the DNA is TGTGCCAGTACTAGACGGGAGGGCAATCAGCCCCAGCATTTT. Filled out from reference TRBV19 and TRBJ1-5, the complete variable domain reads DGGITQSPKYLFRKEGQNVTLSCEQNLNHDAMYWYRQDPGQGLRLIYYSQIVNDFQKGDIAEGYSVSREKKESFPLTVTSAQKNPTAFYLCASTRREGNQPQHFGDGTRLSIL.